This T cell receptor (beta chain) was sequenced in a study of T-cell memory formation after mild COVID-19. TCRdb passed the 5' RACE reads through MiXCR, listing each CDR3 protein once. The sample lists 300,000 to 400,000 distinct CDR3 sequences, about an eighth occurring once. A few counts support this clonotype. The sample consisted of PBMCs or a T cell subset sorted from them (not recorded which). This receptor was taken from a man younger than 30 who had mild COVID-19 (a few samples of this study predate the infection). Cell type and time point are not known.

The CDR3 coding sequence is TGTGCCAGCAGCTTGCTCAGGGGTGGAGGTGAAATGTCCTACGAGCAGTACTTC. This translates into CASSLLRGGGEMSYEQYF. The gene calls are TRBV11-2 and TRBJ2-7, with TRBD1 as a possible D gene (6 bases). V was shortened by 3 bases and J by 1 base, with 22 bases between the two germline ends. CDR1 and CDR2 from the germline V gene are SGHAT and FQNNGV. The CDR3 extends over 18 amino acids.